Below, 18 T cell receptor beta chains from the same sample are listed, as sequenced in a study of OX40 agonist ivuxolimab in advanced cancers. Repertoires were generated with immunoSEQ multiplex PCR, while TCRdb's copy carries only in-frame clones and drops some. The repertoire holds approximately 110,000 clones, with under 95% as singletons. Material: CD4+ or CD8+ T cells sorted from blood, obtained in a trial of the OX40 agonist ivuxolimab. These receptors all stem from an adult with an advanced solid tumor such as melanoma, head and neck, liver or kidney cancer.

The chain combines TRBV30 with TRBJ2-2; 8 bases are shared with TRBD2. Germline V lookup: CDR1 GTSNPN, CDR2 SVGIG (reference sequence). V shed 0 bases and J 7 bases; nucleotides not matched to a gene: 10. The CDR3 has 16 amino acids. The CDR3 spells CAWSVGWGLDDGELFF. The CDR3 DNA follows: TGTGCCTGGAGTGTAGGGTGGGGACTAGATGACGGGGAGCTGTTTTTT.

The CDR3 spells CASRRDGDYGYTF. The CDR3 nucleotides read TGTGCCAGCAGACGGGACGGTGACTATGGCTACACCTTC. This chain uses TRBV2 with TRBJ1-2; a weak D match, TRBD1 (5 bases). There are 13 residues in the CDR3. The ends were cut back, 6 bases at V and 3 bases at J, with 11 bases in the middle. Per the germline V gene, CDR1 is SNHLY and CDR2 is FYNNEI.

This clone has just one count. The rearrangement links TRBV7-2 to TRBJ2-7; either TRBD1 or TRBD2 may supply D (5 bases each). V lost 5 bases, J lost 3 bases, and 14 bases lay in between. Looked up from germline, CDR1 is SGHTA and CDR2 is FQGNSA. This CDR3 region has 14 residues. In nucleotides, the CDR3 is TGTGCCAGCAGCGCACTGGGGGTCATCTACGAGCAGTACTTC. As protein: CASSALGVIYEQYF.

The count of this clone is one. This chain connects TRBV6-5 to TRBJ2-7, with TRBD1 matching over 7 bases. With V trimmed by 4 bases and J by 2 bases, 8 bases remained unmatched. This CDR3 region has 15 residues. Germline V gene data show CDR1 as MNHEY and CDR2 as SVGAGI. The CDR3 is CASSSNRQGPYEQYF. The CDR3 DNA reads TGTGCCAGCAGTTCTAACAGACAGGGCCCCTACGAGCAGTACTTC.

V and J are TRBV30 and TRBJ2-7; D call uncertain. The CDR3 is 11 amino acids. Trimming removed 2 bases at V and 6 bases at J, with 8 bases between. Germline V gene lookup returns CDR1 GTSNPN and CDR2 SVGIG (reference sequence). The CDR3 here is CAWSLLLEQYF. The CDR3 DNA reads TGTGCCTGGAGTCTCCTTCTCGAGCAGTACTTC.

V gene TRBV28 combines with J gene TRBJ2-7; 10 bases line up with TRBD1. In germline, CDR1 is MDHEN, CDR2 SYDVKM. The CDR3 is 15 amino acids. V lost 6 bases, J lost 0 bases, and 5 bases stayed unmatched. The CDR3 region is CASSRRTGGSYEQYF. In DNA, the CDR3 is TGTGCCAGCAGCCGGCGGACAGGGGGCTCCTACGAGCAGTACTTC.

The gene calls are TRBV28 and TRBJ1-4, with 9 bases matching TRBD1. The germline V gene has CDR1 MDHEN and CDR2 SYDVKM. CDR3 length equals 16 residues. V lost 1 base and J lost 8; bases outside the gene matches: 8. CDR3 sequence (DNA): TGTGCCAGCAGTTTATCCGGGACAGGGCACAGGGAAAAACTGTTTTTT. Translating gives CASSLSGTGHREKLFF.

The rearrangement uses TRBV7-9 and TRBJ1-6; D is unclear. In germline, CDR1 is SEHNR, CDR2 FQNEAQ (reference sequence). The V gene lost 0 bases and the J gene lost 7 bases, with 16 bases spanning the gap. There are 17 residues in the CDR3. The CDR3 DNA is TGTGCCAGCAGCTTAGCTATGGGTTCCCCCTCCAATTCACCCCTCCACTTT. This encodes CASSLAMGSPSNSPLHF.

The rearrangement uses TRBV5-1 and TRBJ1-5; 7 positions match TRBD1. Losses at the gene ends were 4 bases for V and 9 bases for J; bases not matched to a gene: 13. Germline CDR1 reads SGHRS; CDR2 reads YFSETQ. This CDR3 has 15 amino acids. Here the CDR3 DNA reads TGCGCCAGCAGCCCCCGGGACAGCACGCGTGGGCCCCAGCATTTT. Its translation is CASSPRDSTRGPQHF.

The chain recombines TRBV9 with TRBJ1-4; 7 bases map to TRBD1. CDR1 and CDR2 (germline): SGDLS, YYNGEE. This CDR3 region has 17 residues. J was trimmed by 5 bases and V by 4 bases; bases with no gene match: 14. In DNA form, the CDR3 reads TGTGCCAGCAGCCCCAACCAAGGGACAGCCTTCAATGAAAAACTGTTTTTT. It is translated as CASSPNQGTAFNEKLFF.

The J gene is TRBJ2-2, the V gene TRBV18; 13 bases fit TRBD2. The germline gives CDR1 KGHSH, CDR2 LQKENI. Losses at the gene ends were 3 bases for V and 0 bases for J; bases not matched to a gene: 1. CDR3 length: 17 amino acids. This chain's CDR3 is CASSPGTSGTNTGELFF. The CDR3 coding sequence is TGTGCCAGCTCACCGGGGACTAGCGGGACGAACACCGGGGAGCTGTTTTTT.

This rearrangement joins TRBV20-1 to TRBJ2-5; D ambiguous. V lost 6 bases to trimming and J lost 5 bases, with 10 bases between them. Per the germline V gene, CDR1 is DFQATT and CDR2 is SNEGSKA (reference sequence). The CDR3 loop spans 11 amino acids. In nucleotides, the CDR3 is TGCAGTGCCACAACATTGGAGACCCAGTACTTC. Translation: CSATTLETQYF.

The J gene is TRBJ1-3, the V gene TRBV27; 7 bases align to TRBD1. The J segment lost 0 bases and the V segment lost 6 bases, leaving 8 bases of the junction unmatched. The CDR3 spans 16 residues. Germline CDR1 reads MNHEY; CDR2 reads SMNVEV (reference sequence). The CDR3 DNA is TGTGCCAGCAGCCCTAAGGACAGGTTCTCTGGAAACACCATATATTTT. Protein product: CASSPKDRFSGNTIYF.

The chain couples TRBV18 to TRBJ1-2; TRBD1 matches 12 bases. The germline gives CDR1 KGHSH, CDR2 LQKENI. CDR3 length: 15 amino acids. J gave up 6 bases and V 1 base, and 3 bases lay outside the gene matches. DNA for the CDR3: TGTGCCAGCTCACCACAGGGACAGGGGGCGAATGGCTACACCTTC. Translated, it gives CASSPQGQGANGYTF.

V usage is TRBV11-3 and J usage is TRBJ2-1, with 15 bases lining up with TRBD2. The CDR3 has 16 residues. The V gene end was trimmed by 1 base and the J gene end by 9 bases; junction bases not matched to a gene: 4. CDR1 is SGHNT, CDR2 YENEEA, per germline. The CDR3 bases are TGTGCCAGCAGCTTAGGCGGGACTAGCGGGAGGACTGAGCAGTTCTTC. Its translation: CASSLGGTSGRTEQFF.

The chain employs TRBV2 and TRBJ1-5, with 7 bases lining up with TRBD1. CDR3 size: 15 residues. Looked up from germline, CDR1 is SNHLY and CDR2 is FYNNEI. J lost 4 bases, V lost 5 bases, and 8 bases had no gene match. CDR3 DNA sequence: TGTGCCAGCAGTCGTTCCACAGGGGTAAATCAGCCCCAGCATTTT. Its protein product is CASSRSTGVNQPQHF.

The V and J genes are TRBV19 and TRBJ2-1, with 8 bases aligning to TRBD2. The germline V gene encodes CDR1 LNHDA and CDR2 SQIVND (reference sequence). There are 15 residues in the CDR3. Unmatched junction bases numbered 2, after V lost 4 bases and J lost 0 bases. DNA for the CDR3: TGTGCCAGTAGTACCAGCGGGAGCTCCTACAATGAGCAGTTCTTC. Encoded protein: CASSTSGSSYNEQFF.

The chain has TRBV7-3 and TRBJ1-1; no reliable D call. Between the trimmed V and J ends, which lost 3 bases and 1 base, there was a span of 6 bases. The CDR3 length is 13 residues. Germline values: CDR1 SGHTA, CDR2 FQGTGA. The DNA for the CDR3 is TGTGCCAGCAGCTTCCGCGAGAACACTGAAGCTTTCTTT. As protein: CASSFRENTEAFF.